This T cell receptor (beta chain) emerged from a study of T-cell memory formation after mild COVID-19. Study-wide points: The SARS-CoV-2 specificity of second-wave clones reaching peak at day 37 remained unverified. CD8+ contracting clones occupied EMRA, while CD4+ ones occupied mainly CM and EM.

This CDR3 is built from 15 residues. Germline loops: CDR1 SGHRS, CDR2 YFSETQ. The V gene end was trimmed by 3 bases and the J gene end by 0 bases; junction bases not matched to a gene: 3. TCRdb itself ran the 5' RACE reads through MiXCR, one entry per CDR3 protein. The sample carries 120,000 or so distinct CDR3 sequences, over 15% recorded once. A word on this clonotype: Its antigen is still unknown.

Sequencing input: PBMCs or a T cell subset sorted from them (not recorded which). V and J are TRBV5-1 and TRBJ2-3; 8 bases fit TRBD2. This receptor was taken from a man between 18 and 29 years old who had mild COVID-19 (a few samples of this study predate the infection). Cell type and time point are not known. The CDR3 region has the DNA TGCGCCAGCAGCTCCGAGCGGGGGAGCACAGATACGCAGTATTTT. This encodes CASSSERGSTDTQYF.